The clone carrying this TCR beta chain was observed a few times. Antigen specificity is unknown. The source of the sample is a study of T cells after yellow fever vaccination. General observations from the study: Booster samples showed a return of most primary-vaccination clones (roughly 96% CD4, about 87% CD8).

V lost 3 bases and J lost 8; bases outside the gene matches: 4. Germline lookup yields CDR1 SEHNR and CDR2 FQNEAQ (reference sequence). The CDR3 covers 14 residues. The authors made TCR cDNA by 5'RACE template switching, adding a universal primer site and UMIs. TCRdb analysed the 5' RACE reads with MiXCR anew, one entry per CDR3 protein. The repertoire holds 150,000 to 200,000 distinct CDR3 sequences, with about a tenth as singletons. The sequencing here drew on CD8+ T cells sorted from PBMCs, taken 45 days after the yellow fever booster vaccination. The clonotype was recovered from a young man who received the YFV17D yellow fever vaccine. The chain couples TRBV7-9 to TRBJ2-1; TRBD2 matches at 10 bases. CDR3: CASSFSGGADEQFF. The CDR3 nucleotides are TGTGCCAGCAGCTTCAGCGGGGGGGCCGATGAGCAGTTCTTC.